This T cell receptor (beta chain) was retrieved from a study of chemoradiotherapy in HPV16-positive cancers. Study information: A couple of HPV16-positive patients' cells yielded candidate HPV-specific clones and common motifs.

General observations from the study: Candidate HPV-specific clones and E7-related TCR motifs grew in tumor during treatment. The functional HPV-specific definition rests on just a couple of HPV16-positive patients.

The assay was immunoSEQ multiplex PCR, and TCRdb's table has in-frame clones only and misses some. Among tens of thousands of clones listed, roughly nine tenths were seen once. This CDR3 has 15 residues. The V gene end was trimmed by 7 bases and the J gene end by 3 bases; junction bases not matched to a gene: 5. Germline CDR1 and CDR2: ENHRY and SYGVKD. As regards this clone: What it recognizes is unknown.

The sample consisted of blood, taken from a patient who underwent chemoradiotherapy. This receptor was identified in a human donor with HPV-associated anogenital cancer. The chain is built from TRBV10-3 and TRBJ1-6, with 8 bases that match TRBD1. In DNA, the CDR3 is TGTGCCATCAACGACAGGGGTCTCTATAATTCACCCCTCCACTTT. Translating gives CAINDRGLYNSPLHF.